Each of the 10 T cell receptor beta chains below was sequenced from the same sample in a study of memory CD4+ T cells and cytomegalovirus serostatus. Assay: immunoSEQ multiplex PCR; the TCRdb copy retains only in-frame clones and omits some. The sample yields 55,000 to 80,000 clones, roughly 76% seen once. Single viable CD3+CD4+CD8-CD45RO+ cells were sorted as the memory CD4+ T cells. What was sequenced was memory CD4+ T cells from blood. All receptors derive from an adult in good health and CMV-seropositive.

The chain links TRBV30 to TRBJ1-5, with D possibly TRBD1 on 5 matching bases. CDR1 and CDR2 (germline): GTSNPN, SVGIG (reference sequence). CDR3 length: 13 residues. The V gene lost 0 bases and the J gene lost 7 bases, with 10 bases spanning the gap. The CDR3 coding sequence is TGTGCCTGGAGTGTACAAGGGGAACAGCCCCAGCATTTT. Amino acids: CAWSVQGEQPQHF. The full variable domain, its missing parts supplied by reference TRBV30 and TRBJ1-5, is SQTIHQWPATLVQPVGSPLSLECTVEGTSNPNLYWYRQAAGRGLQLLFYSVGIGQISSEVPQNLSASRPQDRQFILSSKKLLLSDSGFYLCAWSVQGEQPQHFGDGTRLSIL.

This clone was counted only a few times. The chain couples TRBV5-1 to TRBJ2-1, with D unresolved. The germline V gene has CDR1 SGHRS and CDR2 YFSETQ. V was cut by 5 bases and J by 10 bases, with 16 bases left in between. The CDR3 consists of 13 residues. CDR3: CASSSTEAGEQFF. In nucleotides, the CDR3 is TGCGCCAGCAGTTCGACGGAAGCTGGGGAGCAGTTCTTC.

CDR3 in DNA: TGTGCCAGCACGGTACTTAATGAAAAACTGTTTTTT. Residues: CASTVLNEKLFF. The chain joins TRBV2 to TRBJ1-4; no clear D. V lost 7 bases to trimming and J lost 4 bases, with 7 bases between them. Germline loops: CDR1 SNHLY, CDR2 FYNNEI. This CDR3 is 12 amino acids long.

J is TRBJ2-1 and V is TRBV4-1; tentative D call: TRBD2 (6 bases). The CDR3 extends over 14 amino acids. V dropped 4 bases and J dropped 7 bases, with 14 bases sitting between them. Germline V gives CDR1 MGHRA, CDR2 YSYEKL. This chain's CDR3 is CASSRTAGENEQFF. The CDR3 DNA reads as TGCGCCAGCAGCCGAACAGCGGGTGAGAATGAGCAGTTCTTC.

The chain joins TRBV4-1 to TRBJ2-5, with D possibly being TRBD2 (7 bases). CDR1 is MGHRA and CDR2 is YSYEKL in the germline V gene. This CDR3 comprises 17 residues. V was cut by 0 bases and J by 0 bases, with 14 bases left in between. CDR3 sequence reads: CASSQEWAGAYQETQYF. The CDR3 DNA reads as TGCGCCAGCAGCCAAGAATGGGCGGGGGCTTACCAAGAGACCCAGTACTTC.

This clone was recorded only once. The genes are TRBV19 and TRBJ1-2, with TRBD1 matching over 7 bases. The CDR3 is 16 residues long. Germline CDR1 is LNHDA and CDR2 is SQIVND (reference sequence). The V segment lost 4 bases and the J segment 0 bases; nucleotides outside the gene matches: 8. In DNA, the CDR3 is TGTGCCAGTAGTAATTACCGGGACAGTACTAACTATGGCTACACCTTC. Encoded protein: CASSNYRDSTNYGYTF.

The chain's CDR3 is CASMIPSSYNSPLHF. CDR3 in DNA: TGTGCCAGCATGATCCCGAGCTCCTATAATTCACCCCTCCACTTT. J is TRBJ1-6 and V is TRBV6-6; no firm D call. V was shortened by 7 bases and J by 0 bases, with 10 bases between the two germline ends. Germline CDR1 is MNHNY and CDR2 is SVGAGI (reference sequence). The length of the CDR3 is 15 residues.

This clone was recorded only once. J is TRBJ2-2 and V is TRBV19; TRBD1 matches at 7 bases. Trimming removed 0 bases from V and 6 bases from J; junction bases left unmatched: 4. The CDR3 extends over 15 amino acids. Germline values: CDR1 LNHDA, CDR2 SQIVND (reference sequence). This CDR3 is CASSIDPQGAGELFF. The CDR3 DNA is TGTGCCAGTAGTATAGACCCCCAGGGGGCCGGGGAGCTGTTTTTT.

The chain carries TRBV30 and TRBJ1-2; the match to TRBD1 covers 7 bases. The CDR3 is 14 residues long. The germline V gene encodes CDR1 GTSNPN and CDR2 SVGIG (reference sequence). Unmatched junction bases numbered 16, after V lost 8 bases and J lost 7 bases. CDR3 nucleotides: TGTGCCGGGACCGGGACAGTAGTACTTTCTGGCTACACCTTC. It codes for CAGTGTVVLSGYTF.

The chain recombines TRBV9 with TRBJ2-3; D remains ambiguous. Trimming removed 4 bases from V and 5 bases from J, with 8 bases in between. The length of the CDR3 is 12 residues. Germline lookup yields CDR1 SGDLS and CDR2 YYNGEE. The CDR3 region is CASSPTEDTQYF. In DNA form, the CDR3 reads TGTGCCAGCAGCCCTACAGAAGATACGCAGTATTTT.